Listed below are T cell receptor beta chains from one sample, sequenced in a study of cytomegalovirus exposure and HLA in healthy donors. Sequencing used immunoSEQ multiplex PCR; TCRdb keeps in-frame clones, though not all of them. Of approximately 100,000 clones listed, about 77% are singletons. Sequenced: PBMCs. These receptors were taken from a woman under 30 in good health and CMV-seropositive. Each CDR3 is given with its conserved first and last residue. The order of the fields is D gene, V gene, J gene, clone size, CDR3 protein, CDR3 DNA. A D gene is named only where the DNA matches it firmly. Only part of the rows carry a size: once, few, many, or a class if the clone is expanded.

NA	TRBV2	TRBJ2-7	NA	CASSRGDRKKYEQYF	TGTGCCAGCAGCCGGGGGGACAGGAAGAAGTACGAGCAGTACTTC
NA	TRBV7-2	TRBJ1-4	NA	CASRQYSYPDEKLFF	TGTGCCAGCAGGCAATACAGCTATCCGGATGAAAAACTGTTTTTT
TRBD1	TRBV10-1	TRBJ1-3	NA	CARTEGSTGGHGSGNTIYF	TGCGCCAGGACCGAGGGCTCGACAGGGGGCCATGGCTCTGGAAACACCATATATTTT
TRBD1	TRBV19	TRBJ1-5	NA	CAAAGGKDQPQHF	TGTGCCGCGGCAGGGGGGAAGGATCAGCCCCAGCATTTT
NA	TRBV7-8	TRBJ2-2	NA	CASSAGIRFAGELFF	TGTGCCAGCAGCGCCGGGATTAGGTTTGCCGGGGAGCTGTTTTTT
NA	TRBV7-3	TRBJ2-5	NA	CASSQGSQETQYF	TGTGCCAGCAGCCAGGGCAGTCAAGAGACCCAGTACTTC
NA	TRBV5-6	TRBJ1-1	NA	CASSRRDRWLNTEAFF	TGTGCCAGCAGCCGACGAGACAGATGGTTGAACACTGAAGCTTTCTTT
TRBD1	TRBV4-1	TRBJ2-7	NA	CASRRQDRVDYEQYF	TGCGCCAGCAGAAGACAGGACAGGGTGGACTACGAGCAGTACTTC
TRBD2	TRBV4-2	TRBJ2-1	NA	CASSQAGLASSDEQFF	TGTGCCAGCAGCCAAGCGGGACTAGCATCTTCCGATGAGCAGTTCTTC
NA	TRBV21-1	TRBJ1-2	NA	CASSSETGRYGYTF	TGTGCCAGCAGCAGCGAGACAGGTCGCTATGGCTACACCTTC
TRBD1	TRBV5-1	TRBJ1-2	NA	CASSQDRELGGYTF	TGCGCCAGCAGCCAGGACAGGGAATTGGGAGGCTACACCTTC
NA	TRBV9	TRBJ2-3	few	CASSVEVSYTDTQYF	TGTGCCAGCAGCGTAGAGGTTAGCTACACAGATACGCAGTATTTT
TRBD1	TRBV6-1	TRBJ2-5	NA	CASVRDRARETQYF	TGTGCCAGCGTCCGGGACAGGGCCAGAGAGACCCAGTACTTC
NA	TRBV7-2	TRBJ1-2	once	CASSLVGDYGYTF	TGTGCCAGCAGCTTAGTAGGGGACTATGGCTACACCTTC
NA	TRBV4-2	TRBJ1-5	NA	CASSPSPTRGGRDQPQHF	TGTGCCAGCAGCCCAAGCCCAACTCGGGGAGGTCGGGATCAGCCCCAGCATTTT
NA	TRBV4-2	TRBJ2-7	NA	CASSQDGPYEQYF	TGTGCCAGCAGCCAAGATGGGCCCTACGAGCAGTACTTC
TRBD2	TRBV27	TRBJ2-7	NA	CASSQLLAGGPYEQYF	TGTGCCAGCAGTCAATTACTAGCGGGAGGGCCCTACGAGCAGTACTTC
NA	TRBV11-3	TRBJ2-7	NA	CASSPSGTNYEQYF	TGTGCCAGCAGCCCGAGTGGGACAAACTACGAGCAGTACTTC
TRBD2	TRBV6-5	TRBJ2-1	NA	CASRTGTRYNEQFF	TGTGCCAGCAGAACCGGGACTAGATACAATGAGCAGTTCTTC
NA	TRBV7-2	TRBJ2-2	NA	CASTLYAGFTTGELFF	TGTGCCAGCACGCTTTATGCAGGGTTCACCACCGGGGAGCTGTTTTTT
TRBD2	TRBV5-4	TRBJ2-2	NA	CASSLDSGRAGAGELFF	TGTGCCAGCAGCTTGGACAGCGGGAGGGCCGGGGCCGGGGAGCTGTTTTTT
NA	TRBV5-8	TRBJ2-4	NA	CASGTHRVNIQYF	TGTGCCAGCGGGACGCACAGGGTAAACATTCAGTACTTC
TRBD1	TRBV4-2	TRBJ2-3	NA	CASSQVWVTGDTDTQYF	TGTGCCAGCAGCCAAGTATGGGTGACAGGGGACACAGATACGCAGTATTTT
NA	TRBV9	TRBJ2-2	NA	CASSAELAGELFF	TGTGCCAGCAGCGCGGAGCTGGCCGGGGAGCTGTTTTTT
NA	TRBV6-6	TRBJ2-2	NA	CASSSQGGDTGELFF	TGTGCCAGCAGTTCCCAGGGGGGTGACACCGGGGAGCTGTTTTTT
NA	TRBV9	TRBJ2-5	few	CASSVVAVAETQYF	TGTGCCAGCAGCGTAGTGGCCGTGGCAGAGACCCAGTACTTC
TRBD1	TRBV5-8	TRBJ1-2	NA	CASSLLGQLYYGYTF	TGTGCCAGCAGCTTGTTGGGACAGCTATACTATGGCTACACCTTC
NA	TRBV4-1	TRBJ1-1	few	CASSQGGLGMVNTEAFF	TGCGCCAGCAGCCAAGGGGGCCTCGGAATGGTGAACACTGAAGCTTTCTTT
TRBD1	TRBV10-3	TRBJ1-1	NA	CAISKQGAPRLNTEAFF	TGTGCCATCAGTAAACAGGGGGCACCTAGATTGAACACTGAAGCTTTCTTT
NA	TRBV19	TRBJ1-1	once	CASSMGGRGTEAFF	TGTGCCAGTAGTATGGGGGGGCGAGGCACTGAAGCTTTCTTT
TRBD2	TRBV4-1	TRBJ2-7	NA	CASSQVSSGNYEQYF	TGCGCCAGCAGCCAAGTTTCTAGCGGGAACTACGAGCAGTACTTC
TRBD1	TRBV10-1	TRBJ1-4	NA	CASSESTKRGTGNEKLFF	TGCGCCAGCAGTGAGTCGACTAAGAGGGGGACAGGGAATGAAAAACTGTTTTTT
NA	TRBV7-9	TRBJ2-3	NA	CASSPSGLAHTDTQYF	TGTGCCAGCAGCCCGTCGGGTTTAGCGCACACAGATACGCAGTATTTT
TRBD2	TRBV19	TRBJ2-2	NA	CASSLRSGSAGELFF	TGTGCCAGTAGTCTTAGGAGCGGGAGCGCCGGGGAGCTGTTTTTT
NA	TRBV4-2	TRBJ2-7	NA	CASSQAYEQYF	TGTGCCAGCAGCCAAGCTTACGAGCAGTACTTC
TRBD2	TRBV29-1	TRBJ2-5	NA	CSVERAGGLETQYF	TGCAGCGTTGAGCGAGCGGGGGGGCTTGAGACCCAGTACTTC
NA	TRBV5-5	TRBJ2-7	NA	CASSLPRGSSYEQYF	TGTGCCAGCAGCTTGCCCCGGGGAAGCTCCTACGAGCAGTACTTC
NA	TRBV19	TRBJ1-1	NA	CASRPTGQTEAFF	TGTGCCAGTAGACCCACAGGGCAAACTGAAGCTTTCTTT
NA	TRBV11-1	TRBJ1-1	NA	CASSRDMIGSPEAFF	TGTGCCAGCAGCCGAGACATGATTGGTTCTCCTGAAGCTTTCTTT
NA	TRBV6-4	TRBJ2-2	few	CASSRQGTSNTGELFF	TGTGCCAGCAGTCGGCAGGGAACTTCGAACACCGGGGAGCTGTTTTTT
NA	TRBV6-1	TRBJ2-7	NA	CASGPPTWAYEQYF	TGTGCCAGCGGTCCCCCTACCTGGGCATACGAGCAGTACTTC
NA	TRBV9	TRBJ1-6	NA	CASSVAGVNSPLHF	TGTGCCAGCAGCGTAGCAGGGGTGAATTCACCCCTCCACTTT
NA	TRBV15	TRBJ1-3	NA	CATSRVEDPGNTIYF	TGTGCCACCAGCAGAGTGGAGGACCCAGGAAACACCATATATTTT
NA	TRBV7-9	TRBJ2-7	NA	CASSGGYRGSSYEQYF	TGTGCCAGCAGCGGTGGGTATAGGGGGTCCTCCTACGAGCAGTACTTC
NA	TRBV6-6	TRBJ1-6	NA	CASRRTAYNSPLHF	TGTGCCAGCAGGCGGACAGCCTATAATTCACCCCTCCACTTT